Listed below are T cell receptor beta chains from one sample, sequenced in a study of identical twins. From the 5' RACE reads, TCRdb called clonotypes with MiXCR, one entry per CDR3 protein. The sample includes 350,000 to 450,000 distinct CDR3 sequences, 18% of them seen just once. The sequenced material came from naive T cells sorted from blood. All receptors derive from a man aged 50 to 60 in good health. The CDR3 runs from the conserved cysteine through the conserved F or W. D genes are given only for firm matches. A row's size may be missing; if present it is once, few, many or a size class.

clone size,J gene,V gene,CDR3 length,D gene,CDR3 protein,CDR3 DNA
NA,TRBJ1-4,TRBV12-3/TRBV12-4,14,NA,CASSRTGTWEKLFF,TGTGCCAGCAGCCGTACCGGTACTTGGGAAAAACTGTTTTTT
NA,TRBJ2-7,TRBV11-2,14,NA,CASSAGRIWYEQYF,TGTGCCAGCAGCGCCGGACGAATCTGGTACGAGCAGTACTTC
many,TRBJ2-5,TRBV12-3/TRBV12-4,14,NA,CASSFTAGGETQYF,TGTGCCAGCAGTTTCACGGCTGGGGGAGAGACCCAGTACTTC
many,TRBJ2-3,TRBV27,17,TRBD2,CASSSRPGGRATDTQYF,TGTGCCAGCAGTTCCCGGCCGGGCGGGAGGGCCACAGATACGCAGTATTTT
NA,TRBJ1-1,TRBV6-1,14,NA,CASSEQGAVTEAFF,TGTGCCAGCAGTGAACAGGGAGCGGTCACTGAAGCTTTCTTT
few,TRBJ1-5,TRBV5-6,17,TRBD1,CASSLAGGRTSNQPQHF,TGTGCCAGCAGCTTGGCAGGGGGGAGGACGAGCAATCAGCCCCAGCATTTT
few,TRBJ1-1,TRBV6-1,13,NA,CASRPVAATEAFF,TGTGCCAGCAGGCCCGTCGCGGCCACTGAAGCTTTCTTT
many,TRBJ2-1,TRBV18,15,TRBD2,CASSQTSGAYNEQFF,TGTGCCAGCTCGCAAACTAGCGGGGCCTACAATGAGCAGTTCTTC
NA,TRBJ1-6,TRBV4-2,15,NA,CASSQVQGRGSPLHF,TGTGCCAGCAGCCAAGTACAGGGACGCGGTTCACCCCTCCACTTT
few,TRBJ2-5,TRBV29-1,13,NA,CSVADRTTPTQYF,TGCAGCGTAGCCGACAGGACTACACCAACCCAGTACTTC
few,TRBJ1-1,TRBV7-8,15,NA,CASSFGSSAHTEAFF,TGTGCCAGCAGCTTTGGTTCCAGCGCGCACACTGAAGCTTTCTTT
NA,TRBJ2-7,TRBV27,15,NA,CASSLGAGDSYEQYF,TGTGCCAGCAGTTTAGGGGCGGGTGACTCCTACGAGCAGTACTTC
few,TRBJ2-7,TRBV6-2/TRBV6-3,16,NA,CASSYSPGDIAYEQYF,TGTGCCAGCAGTTATAGCCCGGGAGACATAGCCTACGAGCAGTACTTC
many,TRBJ1-1,TRBV2,12,NA,CASSLSREGAFF,TGTGCCAGCAGTTTGAGCAGGGAGGGAGCTTTCTTT
few,TRBJ2-2,TRBV7-2,17,NA,CASSLGPSWRDTGELFF,TGTGCCAGCAGCTTAGGCCCGAGCTGGAGGGACACCGGGGAGCTGTTTTTT
NA,TRBJ1-1,TRBV12-3/TRBV12-4,13,NA,CASSGPGTREAFF,TGTGCCAGCAGCGGACCGGGGACGAGGGAAGCTTTCTTT
many,TRBJ2-1,TRBV7-9,11,TRBD1,CASTGDNEQFF,TGTGCCAGTACAGGGGACAATGAGCAGTTCTTC